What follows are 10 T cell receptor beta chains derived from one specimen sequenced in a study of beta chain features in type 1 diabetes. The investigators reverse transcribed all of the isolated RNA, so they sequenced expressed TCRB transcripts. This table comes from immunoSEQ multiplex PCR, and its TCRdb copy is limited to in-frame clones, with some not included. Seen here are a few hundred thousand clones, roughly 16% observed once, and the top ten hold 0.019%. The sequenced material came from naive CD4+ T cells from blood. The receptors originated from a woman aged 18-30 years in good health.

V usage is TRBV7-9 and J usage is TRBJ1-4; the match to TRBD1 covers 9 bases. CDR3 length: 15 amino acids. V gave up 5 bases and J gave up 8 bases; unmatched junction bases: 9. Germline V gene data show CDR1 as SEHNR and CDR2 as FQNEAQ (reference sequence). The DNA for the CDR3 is TGTGCCAGCAGCCACGATGGGACAGGGAGGGAAAAACTGTTTTTT. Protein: CASSHDGTGREKLFF.

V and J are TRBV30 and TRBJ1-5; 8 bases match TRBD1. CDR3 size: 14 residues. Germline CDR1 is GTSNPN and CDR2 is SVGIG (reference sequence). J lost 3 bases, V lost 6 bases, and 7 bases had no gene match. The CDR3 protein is CACESGGFNQPQHF. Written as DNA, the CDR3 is TGTGCCTGCGAGTCAGGGGGCTTCAATCAGCCCCAGCATTTT.

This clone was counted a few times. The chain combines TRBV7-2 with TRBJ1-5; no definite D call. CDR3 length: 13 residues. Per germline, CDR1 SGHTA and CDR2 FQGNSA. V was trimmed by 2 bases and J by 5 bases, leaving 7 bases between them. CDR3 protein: CASSLQADQPQHF. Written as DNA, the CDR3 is TGTGCCAGCAGCTTACAAGCGGATCAGCCCCAGCATTTT.

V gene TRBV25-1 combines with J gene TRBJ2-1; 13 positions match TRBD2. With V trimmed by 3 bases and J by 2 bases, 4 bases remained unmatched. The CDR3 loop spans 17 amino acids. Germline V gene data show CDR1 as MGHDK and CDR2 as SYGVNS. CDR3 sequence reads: CASSDPTSGRTYNEQFF. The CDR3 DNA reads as TGTGCCAGCAGTGACCCGACTAGCGGGAGGACCTACAATGAGCAGTTCTTC.

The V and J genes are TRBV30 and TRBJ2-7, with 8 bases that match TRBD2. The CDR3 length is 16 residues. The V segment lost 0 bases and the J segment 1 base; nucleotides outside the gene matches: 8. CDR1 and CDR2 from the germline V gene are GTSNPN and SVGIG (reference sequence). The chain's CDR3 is CAWSVRSGSWSYEQYF. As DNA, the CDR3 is TGTGCCTGGAGTGTACGGAGCGGGAGTTGGTCCTACGAGCAGTACTTC.

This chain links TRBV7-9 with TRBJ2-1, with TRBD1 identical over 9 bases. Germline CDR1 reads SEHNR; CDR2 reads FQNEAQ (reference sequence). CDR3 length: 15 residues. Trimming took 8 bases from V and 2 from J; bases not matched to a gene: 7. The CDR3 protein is CASGRDRDTYNEQFF. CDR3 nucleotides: TGTGCCAGCGGACGGGACAGGGACACCTACAATGAGCAGTTCTTC.

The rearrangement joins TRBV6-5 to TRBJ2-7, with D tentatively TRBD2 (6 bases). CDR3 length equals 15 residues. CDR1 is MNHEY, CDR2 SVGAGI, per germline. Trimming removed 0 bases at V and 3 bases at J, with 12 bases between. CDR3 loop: CASSYSLSGDYEQYF. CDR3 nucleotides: TGTGCCAGCAGTTACTCGCTTAGCGGAGACTACGAGCAGTACTTC.

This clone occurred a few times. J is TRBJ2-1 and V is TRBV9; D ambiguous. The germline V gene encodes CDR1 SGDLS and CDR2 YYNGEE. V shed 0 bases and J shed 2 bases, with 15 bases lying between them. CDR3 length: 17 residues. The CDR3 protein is CASSVDGLPMTYNEQFF. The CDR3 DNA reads TGTGCCAGCAGCGTAGATGGGCTTCCGATGACCTACAATGAGCAGTTCTTC.

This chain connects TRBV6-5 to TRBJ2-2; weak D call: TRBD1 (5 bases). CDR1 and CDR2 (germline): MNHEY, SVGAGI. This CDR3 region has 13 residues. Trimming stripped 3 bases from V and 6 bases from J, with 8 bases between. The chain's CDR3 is CASSYRGSGELFF. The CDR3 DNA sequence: TGTGCCAGCAGTTATAGGGGATCCGGGGAGCTGTTTTTT.

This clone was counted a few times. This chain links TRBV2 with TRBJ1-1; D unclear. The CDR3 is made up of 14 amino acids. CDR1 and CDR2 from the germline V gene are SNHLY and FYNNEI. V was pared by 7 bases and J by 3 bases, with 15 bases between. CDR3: CASTPERTHTEAFF. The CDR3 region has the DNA TGTGCCAGCACCCCTGAGAGGACTCACACTGAAGCTTTCTTT.